The present T cell receptor beta chain was sequenced within a study of identical twins. The study's findings and limits: Fewer insertions marked abundant cord blood beta clonotypes; young adult naive trended weakly, memory not at all. One should note that invariant MAIT and iNKT cells could partly confound zero-insertion analyses. Out-of-frame TCR alpha sharing observed in monozygotic twins exceeded model estimates.

The CDR3 extends over 15 amino acids. The germline V gene has CDR1 DFQATT and CDR2 SNEGSKA (reference sequence). With 3 bases removed from V and 2 bases from J, the gap between germline ends came to 15 bases. This clonotype has ten or more counts. Its antigen remains unknown. In TCRdb, the 5' RACE reads were re-called with MiXCR into one record per CDR3 protein. The table records approximately 690,000 distinct CDR3 sequences, approximately 6% of them present only once. Healthy Caucasians made up all donors. The sequencing input was naive T cells sorted from blood. This sequence was found in a man aged 18-30 years in good health. The V gene is TRBV20-1, the J gene TRBJ2-3; TRBD1 is a possible D gene (7 bases). The chain's CDR3 is CSAREGALNTDTQYF. For the CDR3, the DNA is TGCAGTGCTAGGGAGGGGGCCTTAAACACAGATACGCAGTATTTT.